The 10 T cell receptor beta chains presented below share a single source sample, sequenced in a study of response to subunit inactivated influenza vaccine. From the RT-PCR reads, TCRdb called clonotypes with MiXCR, one entry per CDR3 protein. This table has just under 550,000 distinct CDR3 sequences, roughly 23% appearing once. These same data were also listed under a study on T cells expressing NK-cell markers. In that study: The authors made TCR beta cDNA libraries by 5'RACE template switching. This switching added a universal primer site and UMIs.

Sequenced material: CD4+ T cells sorted from PBMCs, taken 11 to 12 days after vaccination. The receptors were sampled from a man aged 45-60 years who received an inactivated influenza vaccine.

The chain has TRBV29-1 and TRBJ1-5; no clear D. Germline-derived CDR1 and CDR2 are SQVTM and ANQGSEA. Trimming shortened V by 4 bases and J by 8 bases, and 6 bases separated the two germline ends. The CDR3 is 10 residues long. The CDR3 is CSVGTEPQHF. CDR3 DNA: TGCAGCGTTGGAACGGAGCCCCAGCATTTT.

This clonotype has only a few counts. The genes are TRBV20-1 and TRBJ2-6; D not certain. The V and J ends lost 3 bases and 4 bases respectively, with 10 bases between them. The CDR3 runs 14 residues. Germline CDR1 DFQATT, CDR2 SNEGSKA (reference sequence). CDR3 bases: TGCAGTGCTAGTTACGGAGACGGGGCCAACGTCCTGACTTTC. Translation: CSASYGDGANVLTF.

The chain carries TRBV6-2 or TRBV6-3 and TRBJ1-4; 8 bases align to TRBD1. The CDR3 has 20 amino acids. CDR1 is MNHEY and CDR2 is SVGEGT in the germline V gene. V lost 2 bases and J lost 3; bases outside the gene matches: 17. The CDR3 loop reads CASSYVETGDWLQANEKLFF. CDR3 nucleotide sequence: TGTGCCAGCAGTTACGTCGAGACAGGGGATTGGTTGCAAGCTAATGAAAAACTGTTTTTT.

This clonotype was recorded a few times. The chain is built from TRBV7-2 and TRBJ2-3; D unresolved. CDR1 and CDR2 (germline): SGHTA, FQGNSA. Trimming shortened V by 1 base and J by 0 bases, and 8 bases separated the two germline ends. This CDR3 spans 15 amino acids. CDR3 residues: CASSLVTRSTDTQYF. In DNA, the CDR3 is TGTGCCAGCAGCTTAGTAACACGTAGCACAGATACGCAGTATTTT.

In its sample, this clonotype was seen a few times. This sequence joins TRBV18 and TRBJ2-1; D remains unclear. The germline V gene encodes CDR1 KGHSH and CDR2 LQKENI. The CDR3 extends over 15 amino acids. V lost 8 bases and J lost 0, with 14 bases in between. The CDR3 spells CASRLTLSSYNEQFF. The CDR3 DNA reads TGTGCCAGCCGCCTGACTTTGAGCTCCTACAATGAGCAGTTCTTC.

This sequence joins TRBV5-4 and TRBJ2-3, with TRBD1 matching over 10 bases. Germline CDR1 SGHNT, CDR2 YYREEE (reference sequence). The CDR3 totals 13 residues. J gave up 3 bases and V 7 bases, and 2 bases lay outside the gene matches. CDR3 residues: CASLGQGTDTQYF. CDR3 coding DNA: TGTGCCAGCCTGGGACAGGGGACAGATACGCAGTATTTT.

This clonotype appeared a few times. The chain employs TRBV3-1 and TRBJ2-3; TRBD2 matches 13 bases. Germline CDR1 LGHDT, CDR2 YNNKEL (reference sequence). Trimming at V came to 2 bases and at J to 7 bases, leaving 9 bases not matched to a gene. The CDR3 loop spans 17 amino acids. The CDR3 bases are TGTGCCAGCAGCCAACCGGGACTAGCGGGGTCTCCCAATACGCAGTATTTT. It codes for CASSQPGLAGSPNTQYF.

The chain uses TRBV5-1 and TRBJ2-2; 8 positions match TRBD1. This CDR3 spans 17 amino acids. Germline lookup yields CDR1 SGHRS and CDR2 YFSETQ. The V and J ends lost 3 bases and 7 bases, in that order; junction bases with no gene match: 14. The CDR3 here is CASSYPRSGGNGGELFF. The CDR3 bases are TGCGCCAGCAGCTATCCCAGATCAGGGGGCAACGGCGGGGAGCTGTTTTTT.

The chain employs TRBV20-1 and TRBJ1-5; 8 nucleotides align to TRBD1. CDR1 and CDR2 (germline): DFQATT, SNEGSKA (reference sequence). After removal of 4 bases from V and 4 bases from J, the junction contained 3 bases not matched to a gene. This CDR3 region has 13 residues. The CDR3 loop reads CSANQGANQPQHF. The CDR3 DNA is TGCAGTGCTAATCAGGGGGCTAATCAGCCCCAGCATTTT.

This clonotype was recorded a few times. The chain uses TRBV2 and TRBJ1-1, with 9 bases matching TRBD1. This CDR3 region has 14 residues. The trim removed 4 bases at V and 3 bases at J, leaving 3 bases unmatched. CDR1 and CDR2 from the germline V gene are SNHLY and FYNNEI. CDR3 DNA sequence: TGTGCCAGCAGTGTCACAGGGGGCTACACTGAAGCTTTCTTT. It translates to CASSVTGGYTEAFF. The whole variable domain, filled in from reference TRBV2 and TRBJ1-1, reads EPEVTQTPSHQVTQMGQEVILRCVPISNHLYFYWYRQILGQKVEFLVSFYNNEISEKSEIFDDQFSVERPDGSNFTLKIRSTKLEDSAMYFCASSVTGGYTEAFFGQGTRLTVV.